Below, one T cell receptor (beta chain) is given with its context. Its antigen is currently unknown. This record belongs to a study of cytomegalovirus exposure and HLA in healthy donors. The PCR was carried out with 60 Vbeta primers and 13 Jbeta primers. The data were produced by immunoSEQ multiplex PCR, yet TCRdb's version contains in-frame clones alone and is incomplete. The repertoire includes 200,000 or so clones, roughly four fifths of them detected once, and about 2% sits in the top ten. Germline CDR1 reads GTSNPN; CDR2 reads SVGIG (reference sequence). The CDR3 runs to 10 residues. Study-wide points: A prior analysis recorded that most TCR beta V segments were productive about 90% or about 30% of the time. The authors later found most CMV-associated TCR beta chains appeared HLA-restricted. Among immune exposure information, only CMV serostatus was available. A later analysis by the authors found several of the most significant clusters apparently linked to common viral pathogens.

The genes are TRBV30 and TRBJ2-2; D is perhaps TRBD1 (5 bases). Sequenced: PBMCs. The receptor was derived from a woman under 30 in good health and CMV-seropositive. In nucleotides, the CDR3 is TGTGCTCCCAGGGACGGGGAGCTGTTTTTT. It encodes CAPRDGELFF.